This T cell receptor beta chain stems from a study of cytomegalovirus exposure and HLA in healthy donors. Whole-study results and caveats: In an earlier analysis, most TCR beta V segments were productive about 87% or about 30% of the time.

Concerning this clone itself: What it binds is unknown.

CDR1 is SEHNR and CDR2 is FQNEAQ in the germline V gene (reference sequence). CDR3 length equals 13 residues. The V end lost 3 bases, the J end lost 5 bases, and 8 bases lay between the germline ends. PCR amplification relied on 60 Vbeta primers (plus 13 Jbeta primers). The repertoire was sequenced with immunoSEQ multiplex PCR; TCRdb's copy has only in-frame clones and lacks some. The table has approximately 210,000 clones, 82% seen once. This chain joins TRBV7-9 and TRBJ2-1, with D hard to call. The receptor comes from a man in his forties or fifties in good health and CMV-seropositive. The specimen was PBMCs. The CDR3 loop reads CASSFYSDNEQFF. Here the CDR3 DNA reads TGTGCCAGCAGCTTTTACAGTGACAATGAGCAGTTCTTC.